This T cell receptor beta chain comes out of a study of T cell responses to AZD1222 COVID-19 vaccine. Points from the study as a whole: Baseline serostatus was positive in only a handful of AZD1222 recipients. Once two AZD1222 doses were given, Spike-specific TCR breadth and depth went up.

This clone was detected a few times. Antigen specificity is unknown. The CDR3 runs 13 residues. CDR1 and CDR2 (germline): SGHRS, YFSETQ. With 0 bases removed from V and 5 bases from J, the gap between germline ends came to 8 bases. Profiling relied on immunoSEQ multiplex PCR, and the TCRdb table lists in-frame clones only, not all of them. The data hold 100,000 to 150,000 clones, with more than 70% observed a single time. This material consisted of peripheral blood, taken on day 0 of AZD1222 vaccination. The V and J genes are TRBV5-1 and TRBJ1-2, with D unclear. The receptor comes from an adult in good health. The CDR3 bases are TGCGCCAGCAGCTTGGCGGCAGCTTATGGCTACACCTTC. Translation: CASSLAAAYGYTF.